The 20 T cell receptor beta chains presented below share a single source sample, sequenced in a study of regulatory T cells in long-lasting Graves disease. Researchers made TCR beta libraries by using iRepertoire HTBI primers and running Arm-PCR on CDR3 regions. TCRdb re-derived calls from the multiplex PCR reads in MiXCR, one entry per CDR3 protein. The top ten clones hold around 20% of a sample with 300,000 to 500,000 distinct CDR3 sequences, more than 20% of them seen once. Time point: persistent/refractory GD, antithyroid drugs over 5 years with positive TRAb. Extracted RNA from PBMCs served as the source of the TCR library. The sequencing used peripheral blood mononuclear cells (PBMCs), collected when the disease was refractory, from a patient treated with antithyroid drugs. These receptor sequences come from a female donor with Graves disease.

The DNA of the CDR3 is TGTGCCAGTAGTGTCCAGGGGTCGAACACTGAAGCTTTCTTT. This codes for CASSVQGSNTEAFF. The gene calls are TRBV19 and TRBJ1-1; TRBD1 is a possible D gene (6 bases). The V gene lost 5 bases and the J gene lost 1 base, with 11 bases spanning the gap. The CDR3 is 14 residues long. Germline CDR1 is LNHDA and CDR2 is SQIVND (reference sequence).

This clonotype has at least ten counts. J is TRBJ2-5 and V is TRBV27; TRBD2 is a possible D gene (5 bases). There are 13 residues in the CDR3. Deletions cut 5 bases from V and 3 bases from J, with 10 bases between. Looked up from germline, CDR1 is MNHEY and CDR2 is SMNVEV (reference sequence). The CDR3 coding sequence is TGTGCCAGCAGTGATTTGGAGGAAGAGACCCAGTACTTC. Encoded protein: CASSDLEEETQYF.

The chain couples TRBV6-1 to TRBJ1-6, with D maybe TRBD1 (5 bases). CDR3 length equals 16 residues. Germline CDR1 is MNHNS and CDR2 is SASEGT. Deletions cut 7 bases from V and 7 bases from J, with 20 bases between. CDR3 sequence: CASNPDTEPINSPLHF. CDR3 sequence (DNA): TGTGCCAGCAATCCGGACACCGAGCCCATCAATTCACCCCTCCACTTT.

This sequence joins TRBV4-1 and TRBJ2-7; the D is unclear. CDR3 size: 17 residues. Germline V gene sequence: CDR1 MGHRA, CDR2 YSYEKL. V lost 0 bases and J lost 0, with 15 bases in between. CDR3 nucleotide sequence: TGCGCCAGCAGCCAAGATCTCGACTCCGCCAGCTCCTACGAGCAGTACTTC. Translating gives CASSQDLDSASSYEQYF.

In this sample, this clonotype turned up a few times. The chain joins TRBV7-2 to TRBJ2-7; 7 bases are a match to TRBD1. The CDR3 length is 13 residues. V was clipped by 6 bases and J by 6 bases; unmatched bases: 8. Germline V gene data show CDR1 as SGHTA and CDR2 as FQGNSA. CDR3 nucleotide sequence: TGTGCCAGCAGACGACAGGGCGTGGGCGAGCAGTACTTC. The encoded protein is CASRRQGVGEQYF.

A word on this clonotype: This sequence may be a read error, since a much larger clone differs from it by one base. This is likely a read error, given that the CDR3 carries no conserved phenylalanine or tryptophan at its end. This sequence joins TRBV15 and TRBJ1-1, with no clear D. Germline V gene lookup returns CDR1 LNHNV and CDR2 YYDKDF (reference sequence). This CDR3 has 16 residues. V gave up 0 bases and J gave up 2 bases, with 13 bases separating them. The CDR3 loop is CATSRDVPAVNTEAFL. As DNA, the CDR3 is TGTGCCACCAGCAGAGATGTCCCAGCGGTAAACACTGAAGCTTTCCTT.

This chain connects TRBV6-5 to TRBJ2-7; 9 positions agree with TRBD1. CDR1 is MNHEY and CDR2 is SVGAGI in the germline V gene. The CDR3 has 15 amino acids. J was trimmed by 3 bases and V by 0 bases; bases with no gene match: 3. This CDR3 reads CASSYSRDRVYEQYF. As DNA, the CDR3 is TGTGCCAGCAGTTACTCCCGGGACAGGGTCTACGAGCAGTACTTC.

To note about this clonotype: It may be a read error: a sequence one base away is much more abundant. The rearrangement joins TRBV10-3 to TRBJ1-1; no clear D gene. The CDR3 loop spans 16 amino acids. Germline loops: CDR1 ENHRY, CDR2 SYGVKD. The CDR3 bases are TGTGCCATCAGGGCGGGGAGGGCCGAAATGAACGCTGAAGCTTTCTTT. Amino acids: CAIRAGRAEMNAEAFF.

This rearrangement joins TRBV5-1 to TRBJ1-5; no reliable D call. The germline CDR1 and CDR2 sequences are SGHRS and YFSETQ. The CDR3 totals 13 residues. V lost 4 bases and J 8 bases, leaving 13 bases between the germline ends. DNA of the CDR3: TGCGCCAGCAGCCTGGGGATGGGAGAGCCCCAGCATTTT. It specifies CASSLGMGEPQHF.

This clonotype has only a few counts. The chain is built from TRBV28 and TRBJ2-1; D possibly matches TRBD1 or TRBD2 (5 bases each). CDR1 and CDR2 from the germline V gene are MDHEN and SYDVKM. The CDR3 totals 14 residues. V dropped 6 bases and J dropped 4 bases, with 13 bases sitting between them. The CDR3, as DNA: TGTGCCAGCAGGCCCGGGACGGGGTACAATGAGCAGTTCTTC. Amino acid sequence: CASRPGTGYNEQFF.

This clonotype turned up a few times. V usage is TRBV28 and J usage is TRBJ1-1; no reliable D call. V shed 5 bases and J shed 5 bases, with 9 bases lying between them. Germline V CDR1 and CDR2: MDHEN, SYDVKM. The CDR3 spans 12 residues. The chain's CDR3 is CASSQGITEAFF. The CDR3 DNA sequence: TGTGCCAGCAGTCAAGGAATTACTGAAGCTTTCTTT.

The V and J genes are TRBV28 and TRBJ1-6, with 8 bases matching TRBD1. CDR3 length: 16 amino acids. Germline trimming cut 8 bases from V and 0 bases from J; bases unmatched to any gene: 6. Germline CDR1 and CDR2: MDHEN and SYDVKM. CDR3 bases: TGTGCCAGCCAACGGACAGGGAGCTCCTATAATTCACCCCTCCACTTT. Translating it yields CASQRTGSSYNSPLHF.

CDR3 sequence (DNA): TGCAGTGCTAGAGAATCCCAGCGGTTGCCCTACGAGCAGTACTTC. It translates to CSARESQRLPYEQYF. The chain links TRBV20-1 to TRBJ2-7, with TRBD2 as a possible D gene (5 bases). CDR1 is DFQATT, CDR2 SNEGSKA, per germline (reference sequence). The germline V and J ends were trimmed by 0 bases and 2 bases, with 14 bases remaining between them. The CDR3 is 15 residues long.

The chain links TRBV7-9 to TRBJ1-2, with 7 bases fitting TRBD1. Germline V lookup: CDR1 SEHNR, CDR2 FQNEAQ (reference sequence). V shed 4 bases and J 8 bases; nucleotides not matched to a gene: 13. The CDR3 runs to 15 residues. Written as DNA, the CDR3 is TGTGCCAGCAGCTGGTCCGGGACAGCCTTCGACGGCTACACCTTC. Amino acid sequence: CASSWSGTAFDGYTF.

A word on this clonotype: A much larger clone is a single base away; this may be a read error. V gene TRBV28 combines with J gene TRBJ1-4; 7 bases are shared with TRBD1. Germline V CDR1 and CDR2: MDHEN, SYDVKM. This CDR3 has 15 amino acids. The CDR3 sequence: CSSSPTQGINEKLFF. The CDR3 DNA reads as TGTTCCAGCAGCCCAACACAGGGGATTAATGAAAAACTGTTTTTT.

This clonotype was recorded many times. The chain joins TRBV6-1 to TRBJ2-7, with 7 bases identical to TRBD1. In germline, CDR1 is MNHNS, CDR2 SASEGT. Trimming took 0 bases from V and 3 from J; bases not matched to a gene: 5. The CDR3 loop spans 15 amino acids. In DNA form, the CDR3 reads TGTGCCAGCAGTGAAGCGGGGGACAGAATCTACGAGCAGTACTTC. Protein: CASSEAGDRIYEQYF.

This clonotype came up a few times. The rearrangement uses TRBV6-9 and TRBJ2-7; no firm D call. CDR3 length: 12 amino acids. V lost 3 bases, J lost 5 bases, and 8 bases lay in between. The germline CDR1 and CDR2 sequences are MNHGY and SVAAGI. CDR3 nucleotides: TGTGCCAGCAGTTACTCATATGACGAGCAGTACTTC. Amino acid sequence: CASSYSYDEQYF.

The genes are TRBV27 and TRBJ2-2, with D possibly called TRBD1 or TRBD2 (5 bases each). The CDR3 has 14 amino acids. Trimming removed 3 bases from V and 6 bases from J, with 11 bases in between. The germline V gene encodes CDR1 MNHEY and CDR2 SMNVEV (reference sequence). CDR3 sequence reads: CASSFGGFAGELFF. The CDR3 bases are TGTGCCAGCAGTTTTGGGGGATTTGCCGGGGAGCTGTTTTTT.

This clonotype came up many times. V usage is TRBV2 and J usage is TRBJ1-5, with unresolved D. V dropped 6 bases and J dropped 3 bases, with 12 bases sitting between them. The CDR3 runs 14 residues. CDR1 and CDR2 from the germline V gene are SNHLY and FYNNEI. The chain's CDR3 is CASSADKTNQPQHF. In DNA form, the CDR3 reads TGTGCCAGCAGCGCTGACAAAACCAATCAGCCCCAGCATTTT.

There are many counts of this clonotype. The chain combines TRBV20-1 with TRBJ2-5; D is possibly TRBD2 (7 bases). V was shortened by 0 bases and J by 1 base, with 12 bases between the two germline ends. Germline loops: CDR1 DFQATT, CDR2 SNEGSKA (reference sequence). This CDR3 is 15 amino acids long. CDR3: CSARDFRGAQETQYF. In DNA form, the CDR3 reads TGCAGTGCTAGAGATTTTCGGGGGGCCCAAGAGACCCAGTACTTC.